This is a list of T cell receptor beta chains from one sample in a study of blood T cell repertoires in COVID-19. Data came from immunoSEQ multiplex PCR; TCRdb stores just in-frame clones and leaves some out. The sample yields 120,000 or so clones, around 91% seen once. Sample: peripheral blood. The receptor set was obtained from a man between 65 and 85 years old with active or convalescent COVID-19. Each CDR3 is given with its conserved first and last residue. The D gene is left open where the match is weak. Only part of the rows carry a size: once, few, many, or a class if the clone is expanded.

CDR3 length: 14; clone size: .; J gene: TRBJ1-3; D gene: .; V gene: TRBV11-2; CDR3 protein: CASSPQNSGNTIYF; CDR3 DNA: TGTGCCAGCAGCCCGCAGAACTCTGGAAACACCATATATTTT
CDR3 length: 15; clone size: .; J gene: TRBJ2-7; D gene: TRBD2; V gene: TRBV4-2; CDR3 protein: CASSQVGTSNPEQYF; CDR3 DNA: TGTGCCAGCAGCCAAGTGGGGACTAGCAATCCCGAGCAGTACTTC
CDR3 length: 14; clone size: .; J gene: TRBJ1-2; D gene: .; V gene: TRBV21-1; CDR3 protein: CASTRQTANYGYTF; CDR3 DNA: TGTGCCAGCACCCGACAGACCGCAAACTATGGCTACACCTTC
CDR3 length: 16; clone size: .; J gene: TRBJ2-3; D gene: .; V gene: TRBV23-1; CDR3 protein: CASSQSVQGRWDTQYF; CDR3 DNA: TGCGCCAGCAGTCAATCAGTTCAGGGTAGGTGGGATACGCAGTATTTT
CDR3 length: 15; clone size: .; J gene: TRBJ2-3; D gene: TRBD2; V gene: TRBV11-2; CDR3 protein: CASSLGSGMQDTQYF; CDR3 DNA: TGTGCCAGCAGCCTGGGGAGCGGGATGCAGGATACGCAGTATTTT
CDR3 length: 16; clone size: once; J gene: TRBJ1-2; D gene: TRBD1; V gene: TRBV7-2; CDR3 protein: CASSLPGTGSNYGYTF; CDR3 DNA: TGTGCCAGCAGCTTACCTGGGACAGGAAGCAACTATGGCTACACCTTC
CDR3 length: 18; clone size: .; J gene: TRBJ2-3; D gene: TRBD2; V gene: TRBV11-2; CDR3 protein: CASSQTIAGAKSTDTQYF; CDR3 DNA: TGTGCCAGCAGCCAGACTATAGCGGGAGCCAAAAGCACAGATACGCAGTATTTT
CDR3 length: 14; clone size: .; J gene: TRBJ1-6; D gene: .; V gene: TRBV2; CDR3 protein: CASLRTVYNSPLHF; CDR3 DNA: TGTGCCAGCTTAAGGACAGTTTATAATTCACCCCTCCACTTT
CDR3 length: 15; clone size: .; J gene: TRBJ2-7; D gene: TRBD2; V gene: TRBV9; CDR3 protein: CASSFGTSGTYEQYF; CDR3 DNA: TGTGCCAGCAGCTTCGGGACTAGCGGAACCTACGAGCAGTACTTC
CDR3 length: 16; clone size: once; J gene: TRBJ1-5; D gene: .; V gene: TRBV16; CDR3 protein: CASSQSSLGSNQPQHF; CDR3 DNA: TGTGCCAGCAGCCAATCGAGTTTGGGGAGTAATCAGCCCCAGCATTTT